A single sample is the source of the 24 T cell receptor beta chains below, sequenced in a study of monozygotic twins with inflammatory bowel disease. TCRdb processed the 5' RACE reads again and assigns one entry to each CDR3 protein, with no DNA. The ten most abundant clones cover roughly 8% of a sample with approximately 210,000 distinct CDR3 sequences. Material for sequencing was blood. These receptors all stem from a human donor with ulcerative colitis or Crohn's disease, or a healthy co-twin of an affected twin (not recorded which).

The chain employs TRBV29-1 and TRBJ1-1. The germline V gene has CDR1 SQVTM and CDR2 ANQGSEA. The CDR3 contains 12 residues. CDR3 loop: CSVGRQNTEAFF. Combining the CDR3 with reference TRBV29-1 and TRBJ1-1 gives the whole variable domain SAVISQKPSRDICQRGTSLTIQCQVDSQVTMMFWYRQQPGQSLTLIATANQGSEATYESGFVIDKFPISRPNLTFSTLTVSNMSPEDSSIYLCSVGRQNTEAFFGQGTRLTVV.

The chain employs TRBV6-1 and TRBJ1-1; TCRdb's D call of TRBD1 is untestable without DNA. The CDR3 runs to 17 residues. Per the germline V gene, CDR1 is MNHNS and CDR2 is SASEGT. The CDR3 loop reads CASEGPEGGTVNTEAFF.

V gene TRBV12-3 or TRBV12-4 combines with J gene TRBJ2-1; TCRdb picks TRBD1, but there is no DNA to check that call. CDR3 size: 14 residues. The CDR3 here is CASSSSLTGVEQFF.

The CDR3 loop reads CASGDNLNTEAFF. This sequence joins TRBV19 and TRBJ1-1; TCRdb proposes TRBD1, but this gene call is untestable without DNA. In germline, CDR1 is LNHDA, CDR2 SQIVND (reference sequence). The CDR3 is 13 amino acids.

The chain carries TRBV19 and TRBJ2-1; TCRdb's D gene call, TRBD2, goes unchecked for lack of DNA. Looked up from germline, CDR1 is LNHDA and CDR2 is SQIVND (reference sequence). The CDR3 is 16 amino acids. This CDR3 reads CYSGRRGLSSYNEQFF.

The chain employs TRBV7-2 and TRBJ1-1. Germline V gives CDR1 SGHTA, CDR2 FQGNSA. The CDR3 length is 12 residues. The CDR3 loop is CASSFRGSEAFF.

The chain uses TRBV28 and TRBJ2-3; checking the TCRdb D call of TRBD2 is not possible without DNA. This CDR3 has 15 residues. In germline, CDR1 is MDHEN, CDR2 SYDVKM. CDR3 sequence reads: CASSFRQGWFDTQYF.

V gene TRBV19 combines with J gene TRBJ2-3; TCRdb indicates TRBD2, and absent DNA this call remains unverified. The CDR3 runs 14 residues. CDR1 is LNHDA and CDR2 is SQIVND in the germline V gene (reference sequence). CDR3 amino acids: CATKKEGRTDTQYF.

The V and J genes are TRBV5-6 and TRBJ1-1. CDR1 and CDR2 (germline): SGHDT, YYEEEE. The CDR3 length is 17 residues. The CDR3 protein is CASSKAGQPTMNTEAFF.

J is TRBJ1-6 and V is TRBV19; as DNA is missing, the TRBD1 call by TCRdb cannot be tested. This CDR3 is built from 16 residues. From germline, CDR1 is LNHDA and CDR2 SQIVND (reference sequence). The CDR3 sequence is CASSILPGAANSPLHF.

The genes are TRBV28 and TRBJ2-2; the D call from TCRdb, TRBD2, cannot be confirmed without DNA. CDR3 length: 19 amino acids. Germline V CDR1 and CDR2: MDHEN, SYDVKM. CDR3 in amino acids: CASSFYWASGVPNTGELFF.

The chain links TRBV20-1 to TRBJ1-1; TCRdb reports TRBD1, a call that lacks DNA to check it against. This CDR3 is built from 13 residues. Germline loops: CDR1 DFQATT, CDR2 SNEGSKA (reference sequence). The CDR3: CSARPGDNTEAFF.

The V and J genes are TRBV5-1 and TRBJ2-1; the TCRdb call, TRBD1, lacks DNA for checking. This CDR3 region has 14 residues. CDR1 is SGHRS and CDR2 is YFSETQ in the germline V gene. CDR3 sequence reads: CASSQGDQYNEQFF.

The chain couples TRBV30 to TRBJ1-5. Germline assignment: CDR1 GTSNPN and CDR2 SVGIG (reference sequence). CDR3 length: 14 amino acids. The CDR3 reads CAWSVVAVNQPQHF.

The gene calls are TRBV7-9 and TRBJ2-5; TCRdb reports TRBD1, a call that lacks DNA to check it against. The CDR3 length is 15 residues. Germline loops: CDR1 SEHNR, CDR2 FQNEAQ (reference sequence). Here the CDR3 reads CASSGMGVPGETQYF.

The genes are TRBV25-1 and TRBJ1-1. Germline CDR1 and CDR2: MGHDK and SYGVNS. This CDR3 has 13 residues. CDR3 in amino acids: CASSEGRNTEAFF.

This chain joins TRBV5-1 and TRBJ2-7; absent DNA, TCRdb's TRBD1 call cannot be checked. This CDR3 spans 17 amino acids. Per germline, CDR1 SGHRS and CDR2 YFSETQ. This CDR3 is CASSIGYRDRRTYEQYF.

The chain recombines TRBV7-9 with TRBJ2-7; TCRdb reports TRBD2, a call that lacks DNA to check it against. The germline V gene encodes CDR1 SEHNR and CDR2 FQNEAQ (reference sequence). CDR3 size: 14 residues. This chain's CDR3 is CASSSPGPFYEQYF.

The rearrangement joins TRBV15 to TRBJ1-1; with no DNA, the TCRdb D assignment of TRBD1 cannot be verified. This CDR3 comprises 13 residues. Germline CDR1 and CDR2: LNHNV and YYDKDF (reference sequence). CDR3 region: CATSRDPQGEAFF.

The chain uses TRBV7-2 and TRBJ2-7; TCRdb calls TRBD1, which cannot be checked without DNA. CDR1 SGHTA and CDR2 FQGNSA come from the germline V gene. The CDR3 runs 14 residues. The CDR3 loop reads CASSQGQGRGEQYF.

V gene TRBV7-2 combines with J gene TRBJ2-5. The CDR3 consists of 16 residues. Germline loops: CDR1 SGHTA, CDR2 FQGNSA. The CDR3 loop reads CASSLSLIFRAGTQYF.

The chain combines TRBV5-1 with TRBJ2-5; the D gene TCRdb calls, TRBD2, cannot be checked with no DNA. The CDR3 extends over 17 amino acids. The germline V gene encodes CDR1 SGHRS and CDR2 YFSETQ. The CDR3 region is CASSLATSGGAAETQYF.

J is TRBJ1-2 and V is TRBV30; as DNA is missing, the TRBD1 call by TCRdb cannot be tested. This CDR3 has 13 residues. Germline-derived CDR1 and CDR2 are GTSNPN and SVGIG (reference sequence). CDR3 in amino acids: CAWSAGRGNGYTF.

This chain connects TRBV15 to TRBJ1-2. This CDR3 is built from 12 residues. CDR1 is LNHNV, CDR2 YYDKDF, per germline (reference sequence). The CDR3 region is CATSQGNYGYTF.